The rows below give T cell receptor beta chains drawn from one sample of a study of cytomegalovirus exposure and HLA in healthy donors. The assay was immunoSEQ multiplex PCR, and TCRdb's table has in-frame clones only and misses some. Among over 200,000 clones listed, around 88% were seen once. Sample: PBMCs. The receptor source for this set is a woman between 18 and 29 years old in good health and CMV-seronegative. Both conserved end residues are part of each CDR3. D genes are given only for firm matches. Clone size is not always given. Where it is, it says once, few, many or a class for expanded clones.

CDR3 protein,CDR3 DNA,J gene,clone size,D gene,V gene
CASSWTGTSNQPQHF,TGCGCCAGCAGCTGGACAGGGACCAGCAATCAGCCCCAGCATTTT,TRBJ1-5,.,TRBD1,TRBV5-1
CASSQPKDGLNYEQYF,TGCGCCAGCAGCCAGCCTAAGGACGGACTAAATTACGAGCAGTACTTC,TRBJ2-7,.,.,TRBV4-1
CASSSRRDLRREKLFF,TGTGCCAGTAGCTCGAGGCGGGACCTCCGGCGGGAAAAACTGTTTTTT,TRBJ1-4,once,.,TRBV19
CASSLDGDRPYSYEQYF,TGTGCCAGCAGCTTAGATGGGGACAGGCCCTACTCCTACGAGCAGTACTTC,TRBJ2-7,.,TRBD1,TRBV11-2
CASSSQETQYF,TGTGCCAGCAGTTCCCAGGAGACCCAGTACTTC,TRBJ2-5,few,.,TRBV28
CASSQMGNRVNSNQPQHF,TGTGCCAGCAGCCAAATGGGGAACAGGGTCAATAGCAATCAGCCCCAGCATTTT,TRBJ1-5,.,.,TRBV2
CASSSRRERSTDTQYF,TGTGCCAGCAGCTCTAGGAGGGAGCGGAGCACAGATACGCAGTATTTT,TRBJ2-3,.,.,TRBV9
CSVEETGNEQFF,TGCAGCGTTGAAGAGACAGGGAATGAGCAGTTCTTC,TRBJ2-1,.,TRBD1,TRBV29-1
CASIKQVLSKNIQYF,TGTGCCAGCATTAAGCAGGTCCTGTCCAAAAACATTCAGTACTTC,TRBJ2-4,.,.,TRBV27
CASSINRDTYIKTF,TGTGCCAGTAGTATCAACAGGGATACGTACATTAAAACCTTC,TRBJ1-2,.,.,TRBV19
CASSGSGTGDEQYF,TGTGCCAGCAGTGGGTCCGGGACAGGCGACGAGCAGTACTTC,TRBJ2-7,.,TRBD1,TRBV6-1
CASSRRTVNTEAFF,TGTGCCAGCAGCCGAAGGACAGTGAACACTGAAGCTTTCTTT,TRBJ1-1,.,.,TRBV6-5
CASSTPQSGNTIYF,TGTGCCAGTAGTACGCCGCAGTCTGGAAACACCATATATTTT,TRBJ1-3,.,.,TRBV19
CASSLGLHNEQFF,TGTGCCAGCAGCTTAGGACTCCACAATGAGCAGTTCTTC,TRBJ2-1,few,.,TRBV7-3
CASSLGQAPEYEQYF,TGTGCCAGCAGCTTGGGACAGGCGCCGGAATACGAGCAGTACTTC,TRBJ2-7,.,TRBD1,TRBV7-6
CASSSFNSRVTGELFF,TGTGCCAGCAGCTCCTTTAATTCCCGGGTGACCGGGGAGCTGTTTTTT,TRBJ2-2,.,.,TRBV28
CAWSKLAGTDTQYF,TGTGCCTGGAGTAAACTAGCGGGCACAGATACGCAGTATTTT,TRBJ2-3,.,TRBD2,TRBV30
CASSAGNTEAFF,TGTGCCAGCAGCGCAGGGAACACTGAAGCTTTCTTT,TRBJ1-1,.,.,TRBV9
CASSLAPGEQETQYF,TGCGCCAGCAGCTTGGCCCCAGGGGAACAAGAGACCCAGTACTTC,TRBJ2-5,.,.,TRBV5-1
CASSPYYRSRYEQYF,TGTGCCAGCAGCCCTTACTATCGGAGCCGCTACGAGCAGTACTTC,TRBJ2-7,.,.,TRBV7-9
CASSLVDRGVFETQYF,TGTGCCAGCAGCTTAGTTGACAGGGGTGTCTTTGAGACCCAGTACTTC,TRBJ2-5,.,TRBD1,TRBV7-8
CAISQSQGATNEKLFF,TGTGCCATCAGTCAATCACAGGGGGCAACTAATGAAAAACTGTTTTTT,TRBJ1-4,.,TRBD1,TRBV10-3
CASSGLDPTTNYGYTF,TGTGCCAGCAGCGGGCTTGACCCGACAACTAACTATGGCTACACCTTC,TRBJ1-2,.,.,TRBV9
CASRHSSQETQYF,TGTGCCAGCAGGCACAGCTCCCAAGAGACCCAGTACTTC,TRBJ2-5,.,.,TRBV28
CASSPGTGTYEQYF,TGTGCCAGCAGTCCCGGGACAGGAACCTACGAGCAGTACTTC,TRBJ2-7,.,TRBD1,TRBV5-4
CASSFSGGIEQYF,TGTGCCAGCAGTTTTTCCGGGGGGATCGAGCAGTACTTC,TRBJ2-7,.,TRBD2,TRBV27
CASSLDPGPSSYEQYF,TGCGCCAGCAGCTTGGATCCAGGGCCGAGCTCCTACGAGCAGTACTTC,TRBJ2-7,.,.,TRBV5-1
CAWTHGQRGQETQYF,TGTGCCTGGACCCACGGACAGCGGGGTCAAGAGACCCAGTACTTC,TRBJ2-5,.,.,TRBV30
CASSYRGLTGELFF,TGTGCCAGCAGTTACAGGGGGCTCACCGGGGAGCTGTTTTTT,TRBJ2-2,once,TRBD1,TRBV6-6
CVTARDRGPDTQYF,TGTGTCACCGCCCGGGACAGGGGACCAGATACGCAGTATTTT,TRBJ2-3,.,TRBD1,TRBV27
CASSRKQTYQETQYF,TGTGCCAGCAGCCGCAAACAGACGTACCAAGAGACCCAGTACTTC,TRBJ2-5,.,.,TRBV28
CSGQQGADGYTF,TGCAGCGGACAACAGGGGGCAGATGGCTACACCTTC,TRBJ1-2,.,TRBD1,TRBV29-1
CASLGFRGVPYEQYF,TGTGCCAGCCTCGGTTTTCGCGGGGTGCCCTACGAGCAGTACTTC,TRBJ2-7,.,.,TRBV2
CANPFGTGGRCYYGYTF,TGCGCCAACCCGTTTGGGACAGGGGGCCGATGCTACTATGGCTACACCTTC,TRBJ1-2,.,TRBD1,TRBV10-1
CASSPVSGFTHNEQFF,TGTGCCAGCAGCCCGGTTAGCGGGTTCACTCACAATGAGCAGTTCTTC,TRBJ2-1,.,TRBD2,TRBV7-9
CASSDSVSNQPQHF,TGTGCCAGCAGTGACTCGGTGAGCAATCAGCCCCAGCATTTT,TRBJ1-5,.,.,TRBV2
CSARLQGWSRF,TGCAGTGCTAGGCTACAGGGTTGGTCCCGTTTC,TRBJ1-2,.,.,TRBV20-1
CASSEPDKDRRQPQHF,TGTGCCAGCAGTGAACCTGATAAGGACAGACGTCAGCCCCAGCATTTT,TRBJ1-5,.,.,TRBV6-1
CASSLAAGDYGYTF,TGCGCCAGCAGCTTGGCCGCAGGGGACTATGGCTACACCTTC,TRBJ1-2,.,.,TRBV5-1
CASSLRGRDEQFF,TGTGCCAGCAGCTTAAGGGGGCGTGATGAGCAGTTCTTC,TRBJ2-1,.,TRBD1,TRBV11-1
CASSLRHTSSGRDNEQFF,TGTGCCAGCAGTTTACGGCATACATCTAGCGGGAGGGACAATGAGCAGTTCTTC,TRBJ2-1,.,TRBD2,TRBV27
CASSLGQLNTGELFF,TGTGCCAGCAGCCTAGGGCAGTTAAACACCGGGGAGCTGTTTTTT,TRBJ2-2,.,.,TRBV9
CASSRPDPTSPDTQYF,TGCGCCAGCAGCCGACCCGATCCGACATCCCCAGATACGCAGTATTTT,TRBJ2-3,.,.,TRBV5-1
CASSQGRAGGNEQFF,TGCGCCAGCAGCCAAGGTCGAGCGGGAGGGAATGAGCAGTTCTTC,TRBJ2-1,.,TRBD2,TRBV4-1
CASSAYWPGEQFF,TGTGCCAGCAGCGCATACTGGCCGGGTGAGCAGTTCTTC,TRBJ2-1,.,.,TRBV9
CASSRPGTGFYNEQFF,TGTGCCAGCAGCCGGCCCGGGACAGGGTTCTACAATGAGCAGTTCTTC,TRBJ2-1,.,TRBD1,TRBV5-6
CASSPTGGNQPQHF,TGTGCCAGCAGCCCGACAGGGGGCAATCAGCCCCAGCATTTT,TRBJ1-5,few,TRBD1,TRBV7-2
CASSLRQGGDQPQHF,TGTGCCAGCAGCTTACGGCAGGGAGGAGATCAGCCCCAGCATTTT,TRBJ1-5,.,.,TRBV7-3
CASSEALAVDNEQFF,TGTGCCAGCAGTGAAGCTCTGGCGGTGGACAATGAGCAGTTCTTC,TRBJ2-1,.,.,TRBV2
CASSRAVNTEAFF,TGTGCCAGTAGCAGGGCCGTGAACACTGAAGCTTTCTTT,TRBJ1-1,.,.,TRBV19
CASSTLLGNEQFF,TGCGCCAGCAGCACGCTACTAGGGAATGAGCAGTTCTTC,TRBJ2-1,.,.,TRBV5-1
CASRTGLAGGEQFF,TGCGCCAGCAGGACGGGACTAGCGGGAGGTGAGCAGTTCTTC,TRBJ2-1,.,TRBD2,TRBV5-1
CASSLHGQVNGYTF,TGTGCCAGCAGCTTACATGGACAGGTTAATGGCTACACCTTC,TRBJ1-2,.,TRBD1,TRBV7-2
CASSSRRQGTDTQYF,TGTGCCAGCAGCTCTAGAAGACAGGGCACAGATACGCAGTATTTT,TRBJ2-3,.,.,TRBV5-4
CASSRTGRLNTEAFF,TGTGCCAGCAGCCGGACAGGGCGTTTGAACACTGAAGCTTTCTTT,TRBJ1-1,.,TRBD1,TRBV28
CASSRTGGPTGNYGYTF,TGTGCCAGCAGTAGGACAGGCGGCCCTACAGGAAACTATGGCTACACCTTC,TRBJ1-2,.,TRBD1,TRBV27
CAWRQGGTGELFF,TGTGCCTGGCGACAGGGTGGTACCGGGGAGCTGTTTTTT,TRBJ2-2,.,TRBD1,TRBV30
CATVTRNRSGANVLTF,TGTGCCACCGTCACCCGGAACAGATCTGGGGCCAACGTCCTGACTTTC,TRBJ2-6,.,.,TRBV19
CASNSPGLFSNQPQHF,TGTGCCAGCAACTCTCCTGGTCTTTTTAGCAATCAGCCCCAGCATTTT,TRBJ1-5,.,.,TRBV28
CASRTSGRGPHPSDTQYF,TGCGCCAGCAGGACTAGCGGGAGGGGACCACATCCTAGCGATACGCAGTATTTT,TRBJ2-3,.,TRBD2,TRBV5-1